A selection of T cell receptor beta chains follows, all from one sample in a study of cytotoxic CD8 clonotypes in ibrutinib-treated CLL. Sequencing used immunoSEQ multiplex PCR; TCRdb keeps in-frame clones, though not all of them. The sample carries 25,000 to 30,000 clones, approximately 85% recorded once. The material sequenced was PBMCs, taken after 24 months of ibrutinib treatment. The receptor source for this set is a human donor with chronic lymphocytic leukemia. Both conserved end residues are part of each CDR3. Fields, in order: CDR3 protein, V gene, clone size, CDR3 length. Some rows mark clone size as missing; the rest say once, few, many or name a class of expanded clone.

CDR3 protein: CASSLRLARSTDTQYF; V gene: TRBV5-4; clone size: -; CDR3 length: 16
CDR3 protein: CASSLILSGYTF; V gene: TRBV11-2; clone size: -; CDR3 length: 12
CDR3 protein: CASSLVGPVSYEQYF; V gene: TRBV7-2; clone size: -; CDR3 length: 15
CDR3 protein: CASSIDRRRTEAFF; V gene: TRBV19; clone size: -; CDR3 length: 14
CDR3 protein: CASSPGWGVNTDTQYF; V gene: TRBV7-3; clone size: -; CDR3 length: 16
CDR3 protein: CASSVGLGAYGYTF; V gene: TRBV9; clone size: -; CDR3 length: 14
CDR3 protein: CASSDRTLYEQYF; V gene: TRBV19; clone size: -; CDR3 length: 13
CDR3 protein: CASSWGQGIEGYTF; V gene: TRBV5-4; clone size: once; CDR3 length: 14
CDR3 protein: CASSQDQGSGETQYF; V gene: TRBV6-4; clone size: once; CDR3 length: 15
CDR3 protein: CASSPGENRSYEQYF; V gene: TRBV18; clone size: -; CDR3 length: 15
CDR3 protein: CAISGAPQGAGSYEQFF; V gene: TRBV10-3; clone size: -; CDR3 length: 17
CDR3 protein: CASTPDRATNEKLFF; V gene: TRBV19; clone size: -; CDR3 length: 15
CDR3 protein: CASSLAAFNYGYTF; V gene: TRBV5-1; clone size: -; CDR3 length: 14
CDR3 protein: CASSLRREGVDTGELFF; V gene: TRBV5-1; clone size: -; CDR3 length: 17
CDR3 protein: CASGSQETQYF; V gene: TRBV19; clone size: -; CDR3 length: 11
CDR3 protein: CASSYTSGGGQPQHF; V gene: TRBV6-6; clone size: -; CDR3 length: 15
CDR3 protein: CASSPPGRTYGDEQFF; V gene: TRBV11-1; clone size: -; CDR3 length: 16
CDR3 protein: CASSHAGQLYGYTF; V gene: TRBV7-9; clone size: -; CDR3 length: 14
CDR3 protein: CASSDRFGAGAFF; V gene: TRBV6-4; clone size: -; CDR3 length: 13
CDR3 protein: CASSLLGGGNTEAFF; V gene: TRBV5-1; clone size: -; CDR3 length: 15
CDR3 protein: CASSQEGEGAATNEKLFF; V gene: TRBV4-1; clone size: once; CDR3 length: 18
CDR3 protein: CASSVGQGSTDTQYF; V gene: TRBV9; clone size: -; CDR3 length: 15
CDR3 protein: CASSWAVDRVYNEQFF; V gene: TRBV5-1; clone size: -; CDR3 length: 16
CDR3 protein: CASSLVMGGLAGRGEQFF; V gene: TRBV7-2; clone size: -; CDR3 length: 18
CDR3 protein: CASSFQANTEAFF; V gene: TRBV11-2; clone size: -; CDR3 length: 13
CDR3 protein: CASSLRRTWTGVPGANVLTF; V gene: TRBV27; clone size: -; CDR3 length: 20
CDR3 protein: CASSYRQGSEKLFF; V gene: TRBV6-5; clone size: -; CDR3 length: 14
CDR3 protein: CASSRDRETQYF; V gene: TRBV4-1; clone size: -; CDR3 length: 12
CDR3 protein: CASSNDRGQPQHF; V gene: TRBV6-5; clone size: -; CDR3 length: 13
CDR3 protein: CASSLGFGEGGEQYF; V gene: TRBV5-5; clone size: -; CDR3 length: 15
CDR3 protein: CASSSTGWGSGNTIYF; V gene: TRBV9; clone size: -; CDR3 length: 16
CDR3 protein: CASGQGRSSGNTIYF; V gene: TRBV19; clone size: -; CDR3 length: 15
CDR3 protein: CASSVQGGNTEAFF; V gene: TRBV9; clone size: -; CDR3 length: 14
CDR3 protein: CASSGYYRGPLTGNTIYF; V gene: TRBV9; clone size: -; CDR3 length: 18
CDR3 protein: CASSPGRGSREQYF; V gene: TRBV7-3; clone size: -; CDR3 length: 14
CDR3 protein: CASSYSASGASYEQYF; V gene: TRBV6-6; clone size: -; CDR3 length: 16
CDR3 protein: CASSEALLGPEWVTEKLFF; V gene: TRBV2; clone size: -; CDR3 length: 19
CDR3 protein: CASSYRGPYNEQFF; V gene: TRBV5-6; clone size: -; CDR3 length: 14
CDR3 protein: CASSGTGDGNQPQHF; V gene: TRBV6-1; clone size: -; CDR3 length: 15
CDR3 protein: CASSYHPGQGAGGYTF; V gene: TRBV6-5; clone size: -; CDR3 length: 16
CDR3 protein: CASSFPGANVLTF; V gene: TRBV11-2; clone size: -; CDR3 length: 13
CDR3 protein: CASSIGGDNEQFF; V gene: TRBV5-1; clone size: once; CDR3 length: 13
CDR3 protein: CASSPSGRGSNEQFF; V gene: TRBV7-2; clone size: -; CDR3 length: 15
CDR3 protein: CASSLAISGGWQETQYF; V gene: TRBV7-6; clone size: -; CDR3 length: 17
CDR3 protein: CASSLGWLAGAYEQYF; V gene: TRBV7-8; clone size: -; CDR3 length: 16
CDR3 protein: CASSLDGAQRGYTF; V gene: TRBV5-1; clone size: few; CDR3 length: 14
CDR3 protein: CACIEAGQGNTEAFF; V gene: TRBV30; clone size: -; CDR3 length: 15
CDR3 protein: CAHNVQGGYTF; V gene: TRBV30; clone size: -; CDR3 length: 11
CDR3 protein: CASSPEETGGLHEQYF; V gene: TRBV4-2; clone size: once; CDR3 length: 16
CDR3 protein: CASSGQGLYEQYF; V gene: TRBV5-1; clone size: -; CDR3 length: 13
CDR3 protein: CASSLAETQYF; V gene: TRBV5-6; clone size: -; CDR3 length: 11
CDR3 protein: CASHLGTGPMNTEAFF; V gene: TRBV6-6; clone size: -; CDR3 length: 16
CDR3 protein: CASSTWTGSRNTEAFF; V gene: TRBV7-3; clone size: -; CDR3 length: 16
CDR3 protein: CASSFYQGARSGYTF; V gene: TRBV11-2; clone size: once; CDR3 length: 15
CDR3 protein: CASSQEGLYNSPLHF; V gene: TRBV14; clone size: -; CDR3 length: 15
CDR3 protein: CASSEGASADTQYF; V gene: TRBV2; clone size: -; CDR3 length: 14
CDR3 protein: CASSEALQGTSANYGYTF; V gene: TRBV6-1; clone size: few; CDR3 length: 18
CDR3 protein: CASSLGQLTGELFF; V gene: TRBV7-8; clone size: few; CDR3 length: 14
CDR3 protein: CASSILRTGDEKLFF; V gene: TRBV19; clone size: -; CDR3 length: 15
CDR3 protein: CSAESDTQYF; V gene: TRBV29-1; clone size: -; CDR3 length: 10